Each of the 3 T cell receptor beta chains below was sequenced from the same sample in a study of PD-1 blockade in mismatch repair-deficient tumors. Only in-frame clones appear in the TCRdb table, and some are missing; sequencing was by immunoSEQ multiplex PCR. Among approximately 25,000 clones listed, 83% were seen once. The sample was peripheral blood, taken 12 weeks after starting pembrolizumab. The receptors come from an adult with mismatch repair-deficient cancer.

CDR3 loop: CASSGGNSGNTIYF. The CDR3, as DNA: TGTGCCAGCAGTGGCGGGAACTCTGGAAACACCATATATTTT. The chain recombines TRBV28 with TRBJ1-3; D unresolved. Germline CDR1 and CDR2: MDHEN and SYDVKM. The CDR3 spans 14 residues. The germline V and J ends were trimmed by 5 bases and 0 bases, with 8 bases remaining between them.

The chain carries TRBV7-9 and TRBJ2-7; D is perhaps TRBD1 (6 bases). CDR1 is SEHNR, CDR2 FQNEAQ, per germline (reference sequence). V lost 4 bases and J 1 base, leaving 11 bases between the germline ends. The CDR3 has 14 residues. The CDR3 bases are TGTGCCAGCAGCTCTCCGGGACAATCCTACGAGCAGTACTTC. Translating it yields CASSSPGQSYEQYF.

The chain carries TRBV2 and TRBJ2-2; either TRBD1 or TRBD2 may fit D (5 bases each). The CDR3 covers 13 residues. Germline V gene data show CDR1 as SNHLY and CDR2 as FYNNEI. The V gene lost 6 bases and the J gene lost 2 bases, with 7 bases spanning the gap. The DNA for the CDR3 is TGTGCCAGCAGAGGGGACAACACCGGGGAGCTGTTTTTT. Protein: CASRGDNTGELFF.